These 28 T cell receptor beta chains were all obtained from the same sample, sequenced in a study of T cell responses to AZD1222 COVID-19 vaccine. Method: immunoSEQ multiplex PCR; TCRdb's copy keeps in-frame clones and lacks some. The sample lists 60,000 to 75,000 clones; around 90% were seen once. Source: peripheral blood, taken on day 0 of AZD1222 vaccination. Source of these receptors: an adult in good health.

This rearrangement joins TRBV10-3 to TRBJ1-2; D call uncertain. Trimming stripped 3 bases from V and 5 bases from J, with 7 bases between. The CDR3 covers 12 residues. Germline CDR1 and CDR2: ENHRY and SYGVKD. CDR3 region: CAISDLLYGYTF. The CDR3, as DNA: TGTGCCATCAGTGACTTGTTATATGGCTACACCTTC.

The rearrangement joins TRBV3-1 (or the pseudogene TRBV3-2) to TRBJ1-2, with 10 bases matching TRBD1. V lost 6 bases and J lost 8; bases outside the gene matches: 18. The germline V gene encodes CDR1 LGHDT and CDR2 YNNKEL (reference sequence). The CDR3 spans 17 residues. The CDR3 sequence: CASRPTGTGASDVGYTF. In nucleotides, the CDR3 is TGTGCCAGCAGACCAACCGGGACAGGGGCCTCGGACGTGGGCTACACCTTC.

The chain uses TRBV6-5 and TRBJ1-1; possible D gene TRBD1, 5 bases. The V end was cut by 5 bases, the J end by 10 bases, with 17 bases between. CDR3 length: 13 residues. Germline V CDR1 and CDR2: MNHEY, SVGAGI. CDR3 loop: CASSPGRSGLAFF. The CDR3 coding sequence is TGTGCCAGCAGTCCGGGACGCTCCGGGTTAGCTTTCTTT.

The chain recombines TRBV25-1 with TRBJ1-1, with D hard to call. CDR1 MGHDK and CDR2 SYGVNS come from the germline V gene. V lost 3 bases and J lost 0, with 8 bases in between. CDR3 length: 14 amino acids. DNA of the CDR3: TGTGCCAGCAGTGACGAACATTTGAACACTGAAGCTTTCTTT. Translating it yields CASSDEHLNTEAFF.

The CDR3 protein is CASSLDPQGGGYTF. The CDR3 DNA follows: TGTGCCAGCAGCTTAGACCCCCAGGGAGGAGGCTACACCTTC. The chain recombines TRBV7-2 with TRBJ1-2, with D perhaps matching TRBD1 (5 bases). The CDR3 sequence is 14 residues long. CDR1 SGHTA and CDR2 FQGNSA come from the germline V gene. V was pared by 1 base and J by 8 bases, with 14 bases between.

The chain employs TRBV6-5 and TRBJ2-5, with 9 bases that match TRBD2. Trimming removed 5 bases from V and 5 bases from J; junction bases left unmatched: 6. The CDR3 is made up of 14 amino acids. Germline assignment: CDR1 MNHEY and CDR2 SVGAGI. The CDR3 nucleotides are TGTGCCAGCAGTCTTAGCGGGGGCGGTGAGACCCAGTACTTC. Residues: CASSLSGGGETQYF.

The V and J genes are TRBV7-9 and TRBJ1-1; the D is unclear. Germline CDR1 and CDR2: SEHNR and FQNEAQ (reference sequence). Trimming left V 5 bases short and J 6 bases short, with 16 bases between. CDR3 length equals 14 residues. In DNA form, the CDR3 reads TGTGCCAGCAGCCCTGGAAATGGCGAGCCTGAAGCTTTCTTT. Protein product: CASSPGNGEPEAFF.

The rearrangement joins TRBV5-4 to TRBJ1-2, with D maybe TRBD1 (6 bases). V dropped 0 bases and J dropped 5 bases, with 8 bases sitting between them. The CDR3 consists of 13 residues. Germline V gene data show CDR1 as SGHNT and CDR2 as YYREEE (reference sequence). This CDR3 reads CASSLGTDYGYTF. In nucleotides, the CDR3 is TGTGCCAGCAGCTTGGGGACAGATTATGGCTACACCTTC.

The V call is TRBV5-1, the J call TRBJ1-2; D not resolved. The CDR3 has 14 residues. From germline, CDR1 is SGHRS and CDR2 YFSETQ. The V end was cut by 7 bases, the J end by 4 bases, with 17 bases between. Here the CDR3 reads CASAPERASYGYTF. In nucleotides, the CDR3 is TGCGCCAGCGCCCCAGAACGGGCCAGCTATGGCTACACCTTC.

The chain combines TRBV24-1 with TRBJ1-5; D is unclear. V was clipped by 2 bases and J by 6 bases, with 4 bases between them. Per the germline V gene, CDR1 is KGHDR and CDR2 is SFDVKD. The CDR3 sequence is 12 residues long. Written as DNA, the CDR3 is TGTGCCACCAGTGATTCAAGTCAGCCCCAGCATTTT. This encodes CATSDSSQPQHF.

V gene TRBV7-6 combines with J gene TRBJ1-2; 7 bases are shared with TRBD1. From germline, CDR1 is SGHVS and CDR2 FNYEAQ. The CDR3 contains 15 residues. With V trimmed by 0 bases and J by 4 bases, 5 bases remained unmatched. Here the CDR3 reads CASSLAPGTAYGYTF. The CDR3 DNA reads TGTGCCAGCAGCTTAGCTCCCGGGACAGCCTATGGCTACACCTTC.

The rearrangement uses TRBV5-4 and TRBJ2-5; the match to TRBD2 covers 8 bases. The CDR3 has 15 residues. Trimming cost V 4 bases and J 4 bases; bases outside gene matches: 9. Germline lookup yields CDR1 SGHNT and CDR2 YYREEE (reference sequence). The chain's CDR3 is CASSQSTSAGETQYF. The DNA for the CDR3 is TGTGCCAGCAGCCAATCGACTAGCGCTGGAGAGACCCAGTACTTC.

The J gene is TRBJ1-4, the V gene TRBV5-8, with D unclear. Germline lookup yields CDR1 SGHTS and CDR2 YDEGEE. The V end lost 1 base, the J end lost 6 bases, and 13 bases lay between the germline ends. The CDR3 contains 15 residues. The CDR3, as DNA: TGTGCCAGCAGCTTGAGTAGGGTGGGAGATGAAAAACTGTTTTTT. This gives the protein CASSLSRVGDEKLFF.

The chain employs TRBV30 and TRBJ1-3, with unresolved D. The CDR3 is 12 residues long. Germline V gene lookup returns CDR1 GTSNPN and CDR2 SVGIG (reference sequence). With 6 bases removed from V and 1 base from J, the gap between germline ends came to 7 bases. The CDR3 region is CACAGSGNTIYF. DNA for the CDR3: TGTGCCTGCGCAGGATCTGGAAACACCATATATTTT.

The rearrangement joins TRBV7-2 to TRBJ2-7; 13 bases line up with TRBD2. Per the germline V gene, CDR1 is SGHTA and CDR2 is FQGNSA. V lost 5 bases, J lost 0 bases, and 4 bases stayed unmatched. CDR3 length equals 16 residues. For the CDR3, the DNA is TGTGCCAGCAGCCGGACTAGCGGGGGACCCTCCTACGAGCAGTACTTC. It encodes CASSRTSGGPSYEQYF.

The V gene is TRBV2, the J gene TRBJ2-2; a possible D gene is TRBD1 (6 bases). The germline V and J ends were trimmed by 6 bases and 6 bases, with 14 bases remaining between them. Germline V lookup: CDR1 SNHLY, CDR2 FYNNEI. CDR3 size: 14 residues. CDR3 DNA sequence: TGTGCCAGCAGAGTAGAACAGGGCGCCGGGGAGCTGTTTTTT. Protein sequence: CASRVEQGAGELFF.

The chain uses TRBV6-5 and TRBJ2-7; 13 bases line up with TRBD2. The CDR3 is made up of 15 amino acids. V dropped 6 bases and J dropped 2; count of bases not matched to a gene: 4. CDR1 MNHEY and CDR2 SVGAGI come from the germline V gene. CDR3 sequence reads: CASRRTSGGPYEQYF. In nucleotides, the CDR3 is TGTGCCAGCAGGCGGACTAGCGGGGGCCCCTACGAGCAGTACTTC.

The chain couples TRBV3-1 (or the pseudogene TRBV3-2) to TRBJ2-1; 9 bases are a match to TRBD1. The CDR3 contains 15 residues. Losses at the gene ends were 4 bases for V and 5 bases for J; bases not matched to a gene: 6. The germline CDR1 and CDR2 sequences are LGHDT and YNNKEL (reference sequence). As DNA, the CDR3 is TGTGCCAGCAGCCCCGGACAGGGGTGGGACAATGAGCAGTTCTTC. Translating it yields CASSPGQGWDNEQFF.

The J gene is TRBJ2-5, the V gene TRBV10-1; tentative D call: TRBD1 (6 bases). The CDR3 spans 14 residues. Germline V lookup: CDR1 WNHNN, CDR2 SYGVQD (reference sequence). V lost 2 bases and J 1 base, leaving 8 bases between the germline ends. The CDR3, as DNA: TGCGCCAGCAGTGAGGGGGGCCCCCAAGAGACCCAGTACTTC. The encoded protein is CASSEGGPQETQYF.

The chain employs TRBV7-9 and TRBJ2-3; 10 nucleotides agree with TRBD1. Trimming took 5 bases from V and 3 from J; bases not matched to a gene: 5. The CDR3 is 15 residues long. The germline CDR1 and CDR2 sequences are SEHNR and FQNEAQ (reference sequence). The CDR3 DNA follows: TGTGCCAGCAGCCCCCCGGGACAGGGGACAGATACGCAGTATTTT. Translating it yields CASSPPGQGTDTQYF.

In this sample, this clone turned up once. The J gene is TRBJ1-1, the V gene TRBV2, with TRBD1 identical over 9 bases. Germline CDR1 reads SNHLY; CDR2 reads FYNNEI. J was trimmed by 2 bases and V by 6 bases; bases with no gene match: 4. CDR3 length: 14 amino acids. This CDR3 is CASSAQGANTEAFF. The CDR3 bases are TGTGCCAGCAGCGCACAGGGGGCTAACACTGAAGCTTTCTTT.

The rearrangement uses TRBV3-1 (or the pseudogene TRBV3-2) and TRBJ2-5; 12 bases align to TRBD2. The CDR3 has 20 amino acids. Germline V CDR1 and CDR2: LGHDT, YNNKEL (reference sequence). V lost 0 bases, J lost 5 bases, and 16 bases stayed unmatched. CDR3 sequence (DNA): TGTGCCAGCAGCCAAGATAACAGCCTAGCGGGGGGGCTGTTTTCTGAGACCCAGTACTTC. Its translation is CASSQDNSLAGGLFSETQYF.

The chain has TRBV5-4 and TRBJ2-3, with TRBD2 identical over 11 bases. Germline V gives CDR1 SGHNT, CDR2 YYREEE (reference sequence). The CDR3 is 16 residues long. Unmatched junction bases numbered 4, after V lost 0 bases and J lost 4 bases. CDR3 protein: CASSLAGLADPDTQYF. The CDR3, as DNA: TGTGCCAGCAGCTTGGCGGGACTAGCGGATCCAGATACGCAGTATTTT. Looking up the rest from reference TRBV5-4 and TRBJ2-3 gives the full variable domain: ETGVTQSPTHLIKTRGQQVTLRCSSQSGHNTVSWYQQALGQGPQFIFQYYREEENGRGNFPPRFSGLQFPNYSSELNVNALELDDSALYLCASSLAGLADPDTQYFGPGTRLTVL.

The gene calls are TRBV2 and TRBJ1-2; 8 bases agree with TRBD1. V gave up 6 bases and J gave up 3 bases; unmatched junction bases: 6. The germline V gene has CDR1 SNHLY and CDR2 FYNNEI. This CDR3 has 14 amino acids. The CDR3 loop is CASRVTGVDYGYTF. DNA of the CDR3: TGTGCCAGCAGGGTGACAGGGGTAGACTATGGCTACACCTTC.

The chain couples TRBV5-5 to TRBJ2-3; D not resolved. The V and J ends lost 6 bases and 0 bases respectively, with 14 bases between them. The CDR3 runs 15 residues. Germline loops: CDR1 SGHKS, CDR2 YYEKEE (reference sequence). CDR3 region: CASTDWTKSTDTQYF. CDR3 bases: TGTGCCAGCACAGACTGGACGAAGAGCACAGATACGCAGTATTTT.

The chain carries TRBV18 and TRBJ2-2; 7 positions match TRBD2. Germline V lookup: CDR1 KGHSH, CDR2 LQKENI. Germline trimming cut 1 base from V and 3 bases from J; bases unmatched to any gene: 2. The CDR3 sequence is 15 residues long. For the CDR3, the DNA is TGTGCCAGCTCACCACAGGGGAGGGACACCGGGGAGCTGTTTTTT. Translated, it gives CASSPQGRDTGELFF. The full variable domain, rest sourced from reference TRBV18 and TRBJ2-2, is NAGVMQNPRHLVRRRGQEARLRCSPMKGHSHVYWYRQLPEEGLKFMVYLQKENIIDESGMPKERFSAEFPKEGPSILRIQQVVRGDSAAYFCASSPQGRDTGELFFGEGSRLTVL.

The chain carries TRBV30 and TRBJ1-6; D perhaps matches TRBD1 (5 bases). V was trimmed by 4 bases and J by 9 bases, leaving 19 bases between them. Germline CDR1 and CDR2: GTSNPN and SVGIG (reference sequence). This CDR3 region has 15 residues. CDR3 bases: TGTGCCTGGATGGCGGGGGGTAACGTGCGTTCACCCCTCCACTTT. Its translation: CAWMAGGNVRSPLHF.

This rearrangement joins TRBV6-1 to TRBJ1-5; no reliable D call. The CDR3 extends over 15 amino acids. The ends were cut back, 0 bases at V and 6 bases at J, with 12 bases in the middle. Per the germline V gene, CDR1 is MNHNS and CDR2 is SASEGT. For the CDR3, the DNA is TGTGCCAGCAGTGAAGCTGGAGGGTACCGTCAGCCCCAGCATTTT. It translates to CASSEAGGYRQPQHF.